One sample yielded the 27 T cell receptor beta chains listed below, sequenced in a study of blood T cells in healthy people across ages. It was with a sample-barcoded 5' primer and a J-beta primer mix that a second PCR of about 7 to 12 cycles was run. TCRdb used MiXCR to reprocess the 5' RACE reads, holding one entry per CDR3 protein. The sample lists 850,000 to 950,000 distinct CDR3 sequences; under 30% were seen once. Sample: blood. All receptors come from a woman aged 80 or older in good health.

The table lists this clonotype with many counts. This sequence joins TRBV7-2 and TRBJ2-3, with D uncertain. CDR3 length: 13 amino acids. Trimming shortened V by 8 bases and J by 0 bases, and 9 bases separated the two germline ends. Germline CDR1 SGHTA, CDR2 FQGNSA. The CDR3 is CASGYGSTDTQYF. CDR3 nucleotide sequence: TGTGCCAGCGGGTACGGGAGCACAGATACGCAGTATTTT. The entire variable domain, with the rest obtained from reference TRBV7-2 and TRBJ2-3, is as follows: GAGVSQSPSNKVTEKGKDVELRCDPISGHTALYWYRQSLGQGLEFLIYFQGNSAPDKSGLPSDRFSAERTGGSVSTLTIQRTQQEDSAVYLCASGYGSTDTQYFGPGTRLTVL.

This clonotype was counted a few times. A read error may explain this, as a much larger clone is one base away. The chain links TRBV7-2 to TRBJ2-3; 8 bases line up with TRBD2. The CDR3 is 16 amino acids. The trim removed 5 bases at V and 0 bases at J, leaving 7 bases unmatched. CDR1 is SGHTA and CDR2 is FQGNSA in the germline V gene. The CDR3 here is CASSRLRGVSTDTQYF. DNA for the CDR3: TGTGCCAGCAGCCGTTTGCGGGGGGTTAGCACAGATACGCAGTATTTT.

V gene TRBV5-1 combines with J gene TRBJ2-5; D is perhaps TRBD1 (5 bases). There are 14 residues in the CDR3. Germline V gene sequence: CDR1 SGHRS, CDR2 YFSETQ. The V end lost 2 bases, the J end lost 3 bases, and 11 bases lay between the germline ends. The CDR3 region is CASSFGAAKETQYF. In nucleotides, the CDR3 is TGCGCCAGCAGCTTTGGGGCAGCTAAAGAGACCCAGTACTTC.

This clonotype was seen ten or more times. This chain joins TRBV18 and TRBJ1-2; possibly TRBD1 for D (5 bases). This CDR3 region has 13 residues. The germline CDR1 and CDR2 sequences are KGHSH and LQKENI. Deletions cut 2 bases from V and 8 bases from J, with 12 bases between. This CDR3 is CASSPTGGTGYTF. DNA for the CDR3: TGTGCCAGCTCACCAACCGGGGGGACCGGCTACACCTTC.

This clonotype was counted only a few times. A read error may be the cause here, since a much bigger clone is one base away. The chain carries TRBV7-2 and TRBJ2-3, with TRBD2 matching over 8 bases. Germline CDR1 and CDR2: SGHTA and FQGNSA. With 1 base clipped from V and 0 bases from J, the junction kept 9 bases outside the gene matches. The CDR3 length is 18 residues. The CDR3 DNA reads TGTGCCAGCAGCTTAGTTAGCCCGGGGGGGGTAAGCACAGATACGCAGTATTTT. Its translation is CASSLVSPGGVSTDTQYF.

This clonotype was found many times. The chain combines TRBV20-1 with TRBJ2-5; 11 bases match TRBD2. V was pared by 6 bases and J by 2 bases, with 11 bases of the junction left unmatched. This CDR3 has 16 amino acids. Germline CDR1 is DFQATT and CDR2 is SNEGSKA (reference sequence). Here the CDR3 DNA reads TGCAGTGCCGGGGGTCTAGCGGGGGGTCCGCAAGAGACCCAGTACTTC. It codes for CSAGGLAGGPQETQYF.

This clonotype occurred a few times. At one end, the junction sequence differs from germline, possibly due to a read error. The chain uses TRBV7-2 and TRBJ2-5; TRBD1 aligns across 7 bases. CDR1 is SGHTA and CDR2 is FQGNSA in the germline V gene. This CDR3 spans 13 amino acids. The CDR3 DNA reads TGTGCCAACAGCCCGGACAGGATGGAGACCCAGTACTTC. It yields the protein CANSPDRMETQYF.

In this sample, this clonotype turned up a few times. A single base separates this from a much larger clone, so it may be a read error. The chain has TRBV7-2 and TRBJ2-5; D is uncertain. Trimming took off 5 bases at V and 11 bases at J, with 18 bases between the two ends. This CDR3 contains 13 residues. Germline CDR1 reads SGHTA; CDR2 reads FQGNSA. CDR3 DNA: TGTGCCAGCAGCCCGCGGAATTTGGATGAGCAGTACTTC. Encoded protein: CASSPRNLDEQYF.

The chain couples TRBV11-2 to TRBJ2-7; D tentatively reads TRBD1 or TRBD2 (6 bases each). With the DNA end fitting TRBJ2-5 better, the J assignment may be wrong. The germline V gene has CDR1 SGHAT and CDR2 FQNNGV. The CDR3 contains 16 residues. The CDR3 loop reads CASSFPGARFQETQYF. The CDR3, as DNA: TGTGCCAGCAGCTTTCCGGGGGCCCGCTTCCAAGAGACCCAGTACTTC.

This clonotype appeared many times. This chain links TRBV5-4 with TRBJ1-2; possibly TRBD1 for D (5 bases). The germline V and J ends were trimmed by 4 bases and 8 bases, with 21 bases remaining between them. CDR3 size: 15 residues. Germline lookup yields CDR1 SGHNT and CDR2 YYREEE (reference sequence). CDR3 loop: CASSLFGDQTHGYTF. The CDR3 DNA reads TGTGCCAGCAGCCTTTTTGGGGACCAAACACACGGCTACACCTTC.

This chain uses TRBV10-2 with TRBJ2-3; D unresolved. This CDR3 has 13 amino acids. V lost 1 base, J lost 5 bases, and 7 bases lay in between. Germline loops: CDR1 WSHSY, CDR2 SAAADI. The CDR3 DNA reads TGCGCCAGCAGTGAGTGGGCCGGAGATACGCAGTATTTT. This encodes CASSEWAGDTQYF.

This clonotype has just one count. The rearrangement joins TRBV11-2 to TRBJ2-7; 14 bases match TRBD2. The end of the DNA is better explained by TRBJ2-5, so the J call may be wrong. Germline CDR1 reads SGHAT; CDR2 reads FQNNGV. The CDR3 covers 18 residues. The CDR3 loop reads CASSGRIKTSGGAETQYF. The CDR3 DNA reads TGTGCCAGCAGCGGACGAATAAAGACTAGCGGGGGGGCGGAGACCCAGTACTTC.

This sequence joins TRBV4-3 and TRBJ2-7; D possibly matches TRBD1 or TRBD2 (5 bases each). The V end lost 2 bases, the J end lost 0 bases, and 11 bases lay between the germline ends. The germline gives CDR1 LGHNA, CDR2 YSLEER. The CDR3 sequence is 15 residues long. Here the CDR3 reads CASSQSAGSSYEQYF. In DNA, the CDR3 is TGCGCCAGCAGCCAATCCGCAGGGAGCTCCTACGAGCAGTACTTC.

The chain couples TRBV3-1 to TRBJ2-1, with 14 bases that match TRBD2. The CDR3 length is 16 residues. Germline V CDR1 and CDR2: LGHDT, YNNKEL (reference sequence). Losses at the gene ends were 3 bases for V and 10 bases for J; bases not matched to a gene: 8. The CDR3 loop reads CASSQRLAGGEGEQFF. DNA of the CDR3: TGTGCCAGCAGCCAGAGACTAGCGGGGGGGGAAGGCGAGCAGTTCTTC.

The chain is built from TRBV6-5 and TRBJ2-3, with D possibly TRBD1 on 5 matching bases. The CDR3 loop spans 14 amino acids. The germline V and J ends were trimmed by 6 bases and 2 bases, with 12 bases remaining between them. Germline lookup yields CDR1 MNHEY and CDR2 SVGAGI. The DNA of the CDR3 is TGTGCCAGCAGGCGTGACAGCGTCACAGATACGCAGTATTTT. Amino acids: CASRRDSVTDTQYF.

This clonotype was seen at least ten times. The chain couples TRBV5-1 to TRBJ2-5; TRBD1 is a possible D gene (6 bases). The CDR3 consists of 14 residues. Trimming removed 3 bases at V and 0 bases at J, with 9 bases between. Germline V gene sequence: CDR1 SGHRS, CDR2 YFSETQ. CDR3 protein: CASSWKGDQETQYF. CDR3 DNA sequence: TGCGCCAGCAGCTGGAAGGGGGACCAAGAGACCCAGTACTTC.

Many counts were recorded for this clonotype. The gene calls are TRBV7-2 and TRBJ2-7; 9 nucleotides align to TRBD2. After removal of 1 base from V and 3 bases from J, the junction contained 4 bases not matched to a gene. CDR3 length equals 15 residues. Germline CDR1 and CDR2: SGHTA and FQGNSA. The CDR3 sequence is CASSLVGGGDYEQYF. As DNA, the CDR3 is TGTGCCAGCAGCTTAGTGGGCGGGGGGGACTACGAGCAGTACTTC.

The sample holds many counts of this clonotype. The chain couples TRBV21-1 to TRBJ2-1. TRBV21-1 is termed a pseudogene. The CDR3 has 12 amino acids. The CDR3 region has the DNA TGTGCCAGCAGCAAAATTCCAACAACTGGGTTCTTC. It translates to CASSKIPTTGFF.

This clonotype was counted many times. V is TRBV7-9 and J is TRBJ1-2, with 10 positions matching TRBD1. The CDR3 is 15 residues long. V shed 5 bases and J 6 bases; nucleotides not matched to a gene: 9. The germline V gene encodes CDR1 SEHNR and CDR2 FQNEAQ (reference sequence). In DNA, the CDR3 is TGTGCCAGCAGCCCAACCGACAGGGGGCACGATGGCTACACCTTC. This encodes CASSPTDRGHDGYTF.

This clonotype was picked up many times. This rearrangement joins TRBV5-1 to TRBJ1-5; TRBD1 agrees at 9 bases. Germline CDR1 SGHRS, CDR2 YFSETQ. V dropped 2 bases and J dropped 5; count of bases not matched to a gene: 2. The CDR3 length is 14 residues. The CDR3: CASSFTGGDQPQHF. Here the CDR3 DNA reads TGCGCCAGCAGCTTCACAGGGGGCGATCAGCCCCAGCATTTT.

In this sample, this clonotype turned up a few times. The chain uses TRBV20-1 and TRBJ1-1, with a tentative D call TRBD1 (6 bases). Deletions cut 1 base from V and 7 bases from J, with 10 bases between. CDR1 and CDR2 (germline): DFQATT, SNEGSKA (reference sequence). This CDR3 has 12 amino acids. This CDR3 reads CSARVTRGEAFF. For the CDR3, the DNA is TGCAGTGCTAGAGTCACCAGGGGTGAAGCTTTCTTT.

This sequence joins TRBV5-1 and TRBJ2-7; D tentatively reads TRBD1 or TRBD2 (5 bases each). The CDR3 extends over 16 amino acids. Germline CDR1 is SGHRS and CDR2 is YFSETQ. V dropped 3 bases and J dropped 0 bases, with 16 bases sitting between them. The CDR3 region is CASSYSGPSSSYEQYF. The CDR3 DNA reads as TGCGCCAGCAGCTACTCGGGACCTAGCAGCTCCTACGAGCAGTACTTC.

This clonotype appeared a few times. The chain has TRBV18 and TRBJ1-2; possibly TRBD1 for D (6 bases). CDR3 length equals 13 residues. V lost 3 bases to trimming and J lost 8 bases, with 13 bases between them. The V gene's germline CDR1 is KGHSH and CDR2 LQKENI. The CDR3 DNA reads TGTGCCAGCTCACCCGGGGGCGCCGAGGGCTACACCTTC. Its protein is CASSPGGAEGYTF. The full variable domain, with the rest looked up from reference TRBV18 and TRBJ1-2, is NAGVMQNPRHLVRRRGQEARLRCSPMKGHSHVYWYRQLPEEGLKFMVYLQKENIIDESGMPKERFSAEFPKEGPSILRIQQVVRGDSAAYFCASSPGGAEGYTFGSGTRLTVV.

The rearrangement uses TRBV6-6 and TRBJ1-1, with a tentative D call TRBD1 (5 bases). Trimming shortened V by 6 bases and J by 7 bases, and 12 bases separated the two germline ends. Germline loops: CDR1 MNHNY, CDR2 SVGAGI (reference sequence). The CDR3 consists of 12 residues. The CDR3, as DNA: TGTGCCAGCAGCTGGAGGGGAAGTGAAGCTTTCTTT. This encodes CASSWRGSEAFF.

This clonotype was seen only a few times. The J gene is TRBJ2-5, the V gene TRBV20-1; D gene uncertain. Germline V gene sequence: CDR1 DFQATT, CDR2 SNEGSKA (reference sequence). Trimming took off 0 bases at V and 0 bases at J, with 5 bases between the two ends. The CDR3 extends over 13 amino acids. CDR3 region: CSAREGHQETQYF. As DNA, the CDR3 is TGCAGTGCTAGAGAAGGACACCAAGAGACCCAGTACTTC.

The V call is TRBV6-2 or TRBV6-3, the J call TRBJ2-3; TRBD2 matches at 12 bases. Germline CDR1 reads MNHEY; CDR2 reads SVGEGT. This CDR3 is 17 amino acids long. The J segment lost 2 bases and the V segment lost 0 bases, leaving 3 bases of the junction unmatched. CDR3 nucleotide sequence: TGTGCCAGCAGTTACTCGACTAGCGGGGGCTACACAGATACGCAGTATTTT. Residues: CASSYSTSGGYTDTQYF.

The rearrangement links TRBV7-2 to TRBJ2-4; 7 bases are a match to TRBD2. TRBJ2-7 matches the DNA end more closely, so the J call is doubtful. Per germline, CDR1 SGHTA and CDR2 FQGNSA. CDR3 size: 13 residues. DNA for the CDR3: TGTGCCAGCAGCTTACGGCGGGGGAACGAGCAGTACTTC. Translating gives CASSLRRGNEQYF.